Sequencing of this T cell receptor beta chain was carried out in a study of shared clonotypes between healthy human individuals (dated by TCRdb to between 2020 and 2021). At the level of the whole study: The cohort included three men and a couple of women between 18 and 49 years of age. Blood TCR repertoires of five healthy adults were deeply sequenced to estimate repertoire size and the extent of clonotype sharing between individuals. To increase sequencing depth and limit assay-specific biases, different laboratories used diverse techniques to prepare libraries and sequence TCR repertoires. Per donor, leukapheresis produced somewhere between about 0.85 and 8.9 billion PBMCs. For each donor, CD4 naive and CD4 memory were each run on three plates, CD8 naive on two plates, and CD8 memory on one plate. The paper's findings and limits, for the study overall: Clonotypes shared by all four sorted-subset donors showed higher generation probabilities than non-shared clonotypes. Larger estimated clonotype richness was generally found for naive subsets than for memory subsets. The genetic and exposure-history diversity represented was limited by the small number of donors. Sampling was restricted to blood, and TCR repertoires in tissue are likely to differ from TCR repertoires in blood. Based on pairwise subsampling, the degree of clonotype sharing among donors was expected to be affected by sequencing depth. Rarefaction of sorted-subset datasets indicated incomplete sequencing despite the large sequencing depth. Sharing across a few donors was observed for about 4.8% of naive CD4, under 4% of naive CD8, 2.3% of memory CD4, and about 0.4% of memory CD8 clonotypes.

Sequences GTSNPN (CDR1) and SVGIG (CDR2) are obtained from the germline V gene (reference sequence). The junction shows trimming of 7 bases on V and 7 bases on J, and the gene matches do not reach 6 bases of it. The CDR3 covers 12 residues, taking in both the cysteine and the phenylalanine. The CDR3 DNA has 36 bases and is translated from base 1. TCR CDR3 regions were amplified from genomic DNA by multiplex PCR using the deep immunoSEQ assay. Genomic DNA extracted from each cell subset was distributed evenly over all wells of several immunoSEQ 96-well plates, and each plate served as one replicate. For sorted subsets, roughly 200 ng of genomic DNA, equivalent to some 33,000 T cell genomes, went into each replicate PCR. Purified libraries were measured with a Qubit 3.0 fluorometer, size-checked on a Bioanalyzer 2100, and measured again with the KAPA Library Quantification kit. Each immunoSEQ 96-well plate was sequenced on its own single-read 150-cycle Illumina NextSeq 550 flow cell. The authors' pipeline ran thus. Because the immunoSEQ output held only junctional sequences and lacked quality scores, the filtering could not match the filtering applied to full-length reads. To assign V/J genes and CDR3, sequences were annotated using PyIR, a Python wrapper for IgBLAST v1.9, with IMGT germline references. Reads were filtered out if the reads had weak V/J assignments (E-value above 1e-6), no CDR3, stop codons, out-of-frame junctions, or ambiguous translated residues. V3J clonotypes were defined as sequences sharing the same inferred V gene, J gene, and CDR3 amino acid sequence. Percentage overlap between repertoires was calculated by dividing the number of shared unique clonotypes by the size of the smaller repertoire. Three approaches were used to assess repertoire richness: RTK rarefaction, the Chao1 estimator, and Recon v2.1 estimates of unobserved clonotypes. Generation probabilities for all TCRbeta clonotypes obtained by the gDNA method from a few donors were computed using OLGA. TCRdb stores this immuneACCESS table with in-frame sequences only. Part of the clones is absent; in the studies checked, under half of the shortfall reflects unresolved V genes, and no reason is known for the rest. The V and J calls and clone size were taken over from that table, and D and trimming were inferred from the DNA. The sample includes millions of clones, with about 95% observed a single time. 1.1% of the sample is held by the ten biggest clonotypes.

For the CD8 naive samples, CD45RO-negative cells were positively selected for CCR7, yielding a CD45RA+CCR7+ population from which TemRA cells were excluded. Healthy HIV-negative adults with no recently reported acute infections or vaccinations were included as donors. Only Caucasian adults living in Nashville, Tennessee, USA were represented among the donors. Blood was collected by leukapheresis, and PBMCs were isolated by Ficoll-Histopaque density gradient centrifugation and then cryopreserved in liquid nitrogen vapor phase. Analytical flow cytometry was used to check the purity and quantity of each magnetically sorted T cell population. From each sorted fraction, genomic DNA was isolated and quantified by UV absorbance on a Nanodrop 2000c. A remark on this clone: Its cognate antigen has yet to be identified. Base qualities are not provided; no much larger clone lies one nucleotide away.

The V and J genes are TRBV30 and TRBJ1-1, and 10 bases in between align with TRBD1. Sequenced: naive CD8+ T cells sorted from blood. The label giving this sample's cell subset or site can be read as: CD45RA+CCR7+. The TCR comes from a man younger than 35 in good health. The CDR3 in this case is CASHRDRGEAFF. In nucleotide form, the sequence is TGTGCCTCCCACCGGGACAGGGGTGAAGCTTTCTTT.